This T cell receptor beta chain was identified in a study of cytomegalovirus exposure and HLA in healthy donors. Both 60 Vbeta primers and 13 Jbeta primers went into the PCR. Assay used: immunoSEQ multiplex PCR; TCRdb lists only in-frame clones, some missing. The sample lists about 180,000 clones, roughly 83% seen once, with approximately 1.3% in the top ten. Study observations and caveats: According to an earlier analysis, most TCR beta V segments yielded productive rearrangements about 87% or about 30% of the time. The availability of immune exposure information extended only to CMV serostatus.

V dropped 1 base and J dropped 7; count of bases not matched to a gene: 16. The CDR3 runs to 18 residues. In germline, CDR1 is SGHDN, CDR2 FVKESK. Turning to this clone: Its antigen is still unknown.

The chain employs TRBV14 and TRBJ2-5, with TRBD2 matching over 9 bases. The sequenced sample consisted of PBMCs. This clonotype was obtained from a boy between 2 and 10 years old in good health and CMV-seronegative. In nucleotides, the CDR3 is TGTGCCAGCAGCCAAGTCCCGTTTAGCGGGGGCTCCCTAGGGACCCAGTACTTC. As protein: CASSQVPFSGGSLGTQYF.